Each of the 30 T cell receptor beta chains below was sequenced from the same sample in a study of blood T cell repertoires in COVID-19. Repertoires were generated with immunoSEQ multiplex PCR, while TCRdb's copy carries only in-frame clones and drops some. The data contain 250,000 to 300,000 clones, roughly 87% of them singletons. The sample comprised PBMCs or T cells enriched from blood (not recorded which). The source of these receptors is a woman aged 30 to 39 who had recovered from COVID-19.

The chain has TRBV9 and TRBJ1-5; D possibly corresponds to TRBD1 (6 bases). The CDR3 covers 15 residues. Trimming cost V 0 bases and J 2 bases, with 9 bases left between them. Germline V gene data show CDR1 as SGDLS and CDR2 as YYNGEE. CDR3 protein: CASSVAPGGNQPQHF. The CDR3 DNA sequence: TGTGCCAGCAGCGTAGCCCCAGGGGGCAATCAGCCCCAGCATTTT. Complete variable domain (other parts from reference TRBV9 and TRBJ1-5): DSGVTQTPKHLITATGQRVTLRCSPRSGDLSVYWYQQSLDQGLQFLIQYYNGEERAKGNILERFSAQQFPDLHSELNLSSLELGDSALYFCASSVAPGGNQPQHFGDGTRLSIL.

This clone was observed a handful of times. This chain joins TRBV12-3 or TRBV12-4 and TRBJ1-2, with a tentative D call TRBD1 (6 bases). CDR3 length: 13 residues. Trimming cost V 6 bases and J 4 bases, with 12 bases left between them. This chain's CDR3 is CASRQDSSYGYTF. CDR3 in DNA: TGTGCCAGCAGACAGGACAGTTCCTATGGCTACACCTTC.

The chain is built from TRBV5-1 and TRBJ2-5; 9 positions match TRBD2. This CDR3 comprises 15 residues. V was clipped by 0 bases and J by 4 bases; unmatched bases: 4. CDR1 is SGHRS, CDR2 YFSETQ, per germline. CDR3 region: CASSLGGGAGETQYF. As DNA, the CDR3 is TGCGCCAGCAGCTTGGGCGGGGGGGCCGGAGAGACCCAGTACTTC.

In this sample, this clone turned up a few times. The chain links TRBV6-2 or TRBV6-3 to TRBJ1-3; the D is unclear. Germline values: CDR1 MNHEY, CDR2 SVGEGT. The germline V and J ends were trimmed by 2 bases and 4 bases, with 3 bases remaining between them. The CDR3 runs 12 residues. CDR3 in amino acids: CASSYLGNTIYF. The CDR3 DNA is TGTGCCAGCAGTTACCTCGGAAACACCATATATTTT.

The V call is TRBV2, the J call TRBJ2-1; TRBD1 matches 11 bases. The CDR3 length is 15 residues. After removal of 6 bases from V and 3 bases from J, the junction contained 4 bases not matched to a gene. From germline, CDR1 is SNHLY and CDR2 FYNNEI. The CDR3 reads CASRDRGRGYNEQFF. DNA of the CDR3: TGTGCCAGCAGGGACAGGGGGCGCGGCTACAATGAGCAGTTCTTC.

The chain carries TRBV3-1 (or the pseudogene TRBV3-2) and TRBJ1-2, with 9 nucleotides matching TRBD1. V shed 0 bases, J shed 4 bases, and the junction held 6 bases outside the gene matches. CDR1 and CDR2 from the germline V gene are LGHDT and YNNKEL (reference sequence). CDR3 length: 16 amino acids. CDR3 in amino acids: CASSQDGQGSGYGYTF. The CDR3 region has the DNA TGTGCCAGCAGCCAAGACGGACAGGGGTCGGGCTATGGCTACACCTTC.

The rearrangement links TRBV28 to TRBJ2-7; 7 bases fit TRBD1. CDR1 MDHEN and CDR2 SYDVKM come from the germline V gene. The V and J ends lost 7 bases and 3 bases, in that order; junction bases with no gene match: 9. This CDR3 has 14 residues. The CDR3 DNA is TGTGCCAGCATCCCAGACAGGGTCGTCTACGAGCAGTACTTC. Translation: CASIPDRVVYEQYF.

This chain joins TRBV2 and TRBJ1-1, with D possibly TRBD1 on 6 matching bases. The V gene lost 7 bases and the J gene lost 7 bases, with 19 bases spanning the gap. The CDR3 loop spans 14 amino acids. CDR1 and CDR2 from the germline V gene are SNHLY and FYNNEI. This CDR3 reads CASTWIEQGDEAFF. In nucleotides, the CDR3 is TGTGCCAGCACCTGGATCGAACAGGGAGATGAAGCTTTCTTT.

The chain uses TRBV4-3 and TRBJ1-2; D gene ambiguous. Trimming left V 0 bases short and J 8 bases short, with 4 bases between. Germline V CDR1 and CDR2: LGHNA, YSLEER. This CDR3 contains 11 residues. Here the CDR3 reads CASSQDGGYTF. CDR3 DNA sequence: TGCGCCAGCAGCCAAGATGGCGGCTACACCTTC.

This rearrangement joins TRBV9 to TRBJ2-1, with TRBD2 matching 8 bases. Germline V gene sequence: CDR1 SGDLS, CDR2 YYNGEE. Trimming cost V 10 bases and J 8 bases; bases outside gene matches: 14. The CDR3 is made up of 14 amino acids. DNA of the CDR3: TGTGCCTCCACAAAGAGCGGGAGAGTAGATGAGCAGTTCTTC. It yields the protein CASTKSGRVDEQFF.

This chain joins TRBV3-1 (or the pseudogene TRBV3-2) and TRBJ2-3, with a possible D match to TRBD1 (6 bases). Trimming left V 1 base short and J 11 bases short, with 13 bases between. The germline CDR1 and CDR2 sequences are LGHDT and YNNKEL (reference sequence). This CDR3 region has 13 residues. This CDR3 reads CASSQGRQAGQYF. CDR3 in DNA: TGTGCCAGCAGCCAAGGACGACAGGCTGGGCAGTATTTT.

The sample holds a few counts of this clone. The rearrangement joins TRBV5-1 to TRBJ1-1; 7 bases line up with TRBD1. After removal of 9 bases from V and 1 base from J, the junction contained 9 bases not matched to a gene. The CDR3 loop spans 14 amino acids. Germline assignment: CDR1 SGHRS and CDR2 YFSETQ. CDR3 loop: CANMEGQPNTEAFF. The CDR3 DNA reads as TGCGCCAACATGGAGGGACAGCCGAACACTGAAGCTTTCTTT. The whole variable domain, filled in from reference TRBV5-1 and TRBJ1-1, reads KAGVTQTPRYLIKTRGQQVTLSCSPISGHRSVSWYQQTPGQGLQFLFEYFSETQRNKGNFPGRFSGRQFSNSRSEMNVSTLELGDSALYLCANMEGQPNTEAFFGQGTRLTVV.

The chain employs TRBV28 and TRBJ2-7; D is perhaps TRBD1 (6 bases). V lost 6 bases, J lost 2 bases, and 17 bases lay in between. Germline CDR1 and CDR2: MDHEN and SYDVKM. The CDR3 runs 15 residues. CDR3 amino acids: CASSSPGQGPYEQYF. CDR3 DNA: TGTGCCAGCAGCTCCCCGGGGCAGGGGCCCTACGAGCAGTACTTC.

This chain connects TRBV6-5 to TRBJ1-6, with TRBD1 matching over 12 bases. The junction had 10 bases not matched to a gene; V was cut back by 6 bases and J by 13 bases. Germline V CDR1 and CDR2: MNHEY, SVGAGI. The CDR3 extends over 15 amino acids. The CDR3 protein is CASSPGTGGTTPLHF. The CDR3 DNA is TGTGCCAGCAGCCCCGGGACAGGGGGCACTACCCCCCTCCACTTT.

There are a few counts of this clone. The DNA for the CDR3 is TGTGCCAGTAGTATAGACAGGGACAGGGGACGTGAGCAGTTCTTC. Translation: CASSIDRDRGREQFF. V is TRBV19 and J is TRBJ2-1; TRBD1 matches 10 bases. V shed 0 bases and J 9 bases; nucleotides not matched to a gene: 5. Germline V gene lookup returns CDR1 LNHDA and CDR2 SQIVND (reference sequence). This CDR3 region has 15 residues.

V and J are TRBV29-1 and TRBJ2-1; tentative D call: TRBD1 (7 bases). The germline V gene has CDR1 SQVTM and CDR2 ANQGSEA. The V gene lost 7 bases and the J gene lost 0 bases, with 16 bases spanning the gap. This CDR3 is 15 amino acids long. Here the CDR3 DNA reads TGCAGCGCCCACAGACAGGGACTCTCCTACAATGAGCAGTTCTTC. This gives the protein CSAHRQGLSYNEQFF.

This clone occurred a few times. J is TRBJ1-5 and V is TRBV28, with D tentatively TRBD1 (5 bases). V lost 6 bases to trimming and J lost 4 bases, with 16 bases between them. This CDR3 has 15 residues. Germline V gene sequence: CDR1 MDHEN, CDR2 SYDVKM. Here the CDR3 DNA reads TGTGCCAGCAGGCAGCAGGGTTTCCAAAATCAGCCCCAGCATTTT. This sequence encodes CASRQQGFQNQPQHF.

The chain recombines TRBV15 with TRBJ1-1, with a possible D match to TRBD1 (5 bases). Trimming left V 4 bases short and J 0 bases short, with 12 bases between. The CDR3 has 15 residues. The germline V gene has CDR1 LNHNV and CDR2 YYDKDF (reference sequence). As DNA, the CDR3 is TGTGCCACCAGCAATACGGGACTATTGAACACTGAAGCTTTCTTT. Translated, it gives CATSNTGLLNTEAFF.

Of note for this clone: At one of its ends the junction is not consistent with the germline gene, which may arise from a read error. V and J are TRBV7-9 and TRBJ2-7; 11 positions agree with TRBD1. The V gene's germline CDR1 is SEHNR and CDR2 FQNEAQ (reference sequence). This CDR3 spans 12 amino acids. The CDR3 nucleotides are TGTGCCAGCAGCTTAGATGGGACAGGGGGGCACTTC. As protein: CASSLDGTGGHF.

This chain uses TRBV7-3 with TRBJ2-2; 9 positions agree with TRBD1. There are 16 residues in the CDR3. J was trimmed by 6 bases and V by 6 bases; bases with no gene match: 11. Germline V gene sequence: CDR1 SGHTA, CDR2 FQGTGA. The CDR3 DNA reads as TGTGCCAGCAGTATCCCGGGACAGGGTGAATCCGGGGAGCTGTTTTTT. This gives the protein CASSIPGQGESGELFF.

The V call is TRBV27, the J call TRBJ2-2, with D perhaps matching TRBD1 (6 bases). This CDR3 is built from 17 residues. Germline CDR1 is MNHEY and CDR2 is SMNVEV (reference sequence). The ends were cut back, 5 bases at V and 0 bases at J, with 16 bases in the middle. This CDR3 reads CASSPPPGAANTGELFF. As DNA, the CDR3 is TGTGCCAGCAGTCCTCCTCCAGGGGCGGCGAACACCGGGGAGCTGTTTTTT.

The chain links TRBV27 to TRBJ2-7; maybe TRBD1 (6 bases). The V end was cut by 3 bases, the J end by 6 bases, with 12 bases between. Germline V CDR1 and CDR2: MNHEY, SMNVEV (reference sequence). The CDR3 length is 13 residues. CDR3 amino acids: CASSFYREGEQYF. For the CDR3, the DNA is TGTGCCAGCAGTTTCTACAGGGAAGGCGAGCAGTACTTC.

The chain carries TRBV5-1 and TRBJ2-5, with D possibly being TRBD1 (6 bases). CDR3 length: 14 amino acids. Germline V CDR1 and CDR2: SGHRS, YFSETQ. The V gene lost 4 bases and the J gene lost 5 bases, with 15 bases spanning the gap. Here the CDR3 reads CASSNVQGFETQYF. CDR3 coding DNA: TGCGCCAGCAGCAACGTACAGGGTTTTGAGACCCAGTACTTC.

CDR3 protein: CASSQTGKTDTQYF. Written as DNA, the CDR3 is TGCGCCAGCAGCCAAACCGGGAAAACAGATACGCAGTATTTT. The V and J genes are TRBV5-1 and TRBJ2-3; D perhaps matches TRBD2 (5 bases). V was shortened by 4 bases and J by 3 bases, with 12 bases between the two germline ends. This CDR3 is 14 amino acids long. The germline gives CDR1 SGHRS, CDR2 YFSETQ.

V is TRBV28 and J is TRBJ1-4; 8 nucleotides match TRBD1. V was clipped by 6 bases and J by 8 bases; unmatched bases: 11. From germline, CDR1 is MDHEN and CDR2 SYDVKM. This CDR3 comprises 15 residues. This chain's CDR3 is CASRGTGLGEEKLFF. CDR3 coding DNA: TGTGCCAGCAGGGGGACAGGCCTCGGGGAAGAAAAACTGTTTTTT.

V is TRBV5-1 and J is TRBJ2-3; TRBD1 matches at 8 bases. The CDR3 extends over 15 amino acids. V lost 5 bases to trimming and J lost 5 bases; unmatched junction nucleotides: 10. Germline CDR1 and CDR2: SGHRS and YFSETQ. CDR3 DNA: TGCGCCAGCAGTGTAAACAGGGGGTGGGAAGATACGCAGTATTTT. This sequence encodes CASSVNRGWEDTQYF.

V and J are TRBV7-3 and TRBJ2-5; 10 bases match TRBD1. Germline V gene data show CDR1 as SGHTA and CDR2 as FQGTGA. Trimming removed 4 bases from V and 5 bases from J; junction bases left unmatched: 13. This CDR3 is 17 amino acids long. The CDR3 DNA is TGTGCCAGCAGCTCACCCCGGGACAGGGGCGAAGGGGAGACCCAGTACTTC. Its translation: CASSSPRDRGEGETQYF.

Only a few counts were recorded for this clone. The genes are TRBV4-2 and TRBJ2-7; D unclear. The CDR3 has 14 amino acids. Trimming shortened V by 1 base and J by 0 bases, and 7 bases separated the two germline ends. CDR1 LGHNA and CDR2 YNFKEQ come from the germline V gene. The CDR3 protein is CASSQAQSSYEQYF. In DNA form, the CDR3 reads TGTGCCAGCAGCCAAGCCCAGTCCTCCTACGAGCAGTACTTC.

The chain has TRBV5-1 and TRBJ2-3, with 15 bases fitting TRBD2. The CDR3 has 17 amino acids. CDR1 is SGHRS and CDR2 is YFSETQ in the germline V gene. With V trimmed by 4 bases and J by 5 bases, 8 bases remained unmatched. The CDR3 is CASSAGTSGGTGDTQYF. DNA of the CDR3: TGCGCCAGCAGCGCTGGGACTAGCGGGGGGACAGGAGATACGCAGTATTTT.

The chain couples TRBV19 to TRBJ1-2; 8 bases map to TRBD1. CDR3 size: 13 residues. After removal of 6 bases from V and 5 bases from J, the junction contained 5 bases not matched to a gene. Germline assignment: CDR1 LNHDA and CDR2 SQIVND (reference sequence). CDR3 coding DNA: TGTGCCAGTAGCAGACAGGGGCATTATGGCTACACCTTC. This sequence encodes CASSRQGHYGYTF.